Included here is one T cell receptor beta chain sequence, with context. Residents of over 20 US areas, aged about 18 to 95 years, made up the participants. The record originates from a study of blood T cell repertoires in COVID-19. Sequencing used immunoSEQ multiplex PCR; TCRdb keeps in-frame clones, though not all of them. The sample has about 180,000 clones, 75% to 85% seen once. The CDR3 has 14 residues. Germline trimming cut 4 bases from V and 5 bases from J; bases unmatched to any gene: 5. Looked up from germline, CDR1 is SGHRS and CDR2 is YFSETQ. The receptor was derived from a man aged 50 or older who had recovered from COVID-19. The sample consisted of PBMCs or T cells enriched from blood (not recorded which). The V gene is TRBV5-1, the J gene TRBJ2-2; 7 positions agree with TRBD1. CDR3 sequence: CASSLGQLTGELFF. The CDR3 DNA follows: TGCGCCAGCAGCCTGGGACAGCTTACCGGGGAGCTGTTTTTT.